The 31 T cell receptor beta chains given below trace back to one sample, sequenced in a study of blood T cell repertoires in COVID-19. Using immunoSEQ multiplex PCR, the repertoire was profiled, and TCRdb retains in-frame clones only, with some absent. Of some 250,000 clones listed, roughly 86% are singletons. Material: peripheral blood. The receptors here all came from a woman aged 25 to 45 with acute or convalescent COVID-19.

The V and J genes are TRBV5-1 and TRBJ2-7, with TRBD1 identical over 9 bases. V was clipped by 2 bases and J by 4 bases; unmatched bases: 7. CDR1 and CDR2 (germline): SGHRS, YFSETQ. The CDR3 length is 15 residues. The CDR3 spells CASSLGQGIEYEQYF. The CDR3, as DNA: TGCGCCAGCAGCTTAGGACAGGGGATTGAGTACGAGCAGTACTTC.

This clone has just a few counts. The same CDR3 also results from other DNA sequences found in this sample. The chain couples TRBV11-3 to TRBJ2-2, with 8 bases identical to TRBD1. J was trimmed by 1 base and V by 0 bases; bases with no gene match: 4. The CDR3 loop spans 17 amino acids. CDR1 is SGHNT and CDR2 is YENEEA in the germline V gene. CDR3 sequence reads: CASSLDLGTGNTGELFF. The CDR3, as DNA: TGTGCCAGCAGCTTAGATCTTGGGACAGGGAACACCGGGGAGCTGTTTTTT.

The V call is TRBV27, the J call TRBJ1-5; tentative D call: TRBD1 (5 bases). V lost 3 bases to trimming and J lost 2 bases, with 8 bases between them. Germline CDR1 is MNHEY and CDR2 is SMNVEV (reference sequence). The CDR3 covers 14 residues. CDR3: CASSFLGGNQPQHF. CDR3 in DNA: TGTGCCAGCAGTTTCTTAGGGGGCAATCAGCCCCAGCATTTT.

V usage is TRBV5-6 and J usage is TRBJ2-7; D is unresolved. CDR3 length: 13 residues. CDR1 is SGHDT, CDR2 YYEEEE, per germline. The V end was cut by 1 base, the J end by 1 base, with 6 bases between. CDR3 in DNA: TGTGCCAGCAGCTTGCCAGCGTCCTACGAGCAGTACTTC. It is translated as CASSLPASYEQYF.

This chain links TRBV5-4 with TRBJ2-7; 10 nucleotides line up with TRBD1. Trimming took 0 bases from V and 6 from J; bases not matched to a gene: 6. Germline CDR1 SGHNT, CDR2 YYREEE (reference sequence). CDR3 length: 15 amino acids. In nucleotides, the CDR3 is TGTGCCAGCAGCTTGGTCGGGACAGGGGCCCGCGAGCAGTACTTC. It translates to CASSLVGTGAREQYF.

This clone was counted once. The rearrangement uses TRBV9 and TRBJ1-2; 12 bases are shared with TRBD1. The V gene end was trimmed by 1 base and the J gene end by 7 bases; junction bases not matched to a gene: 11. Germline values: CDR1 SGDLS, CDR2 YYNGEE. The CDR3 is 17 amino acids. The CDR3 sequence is CASSVNPGQGAESGYTF. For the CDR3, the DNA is TGTGCCAGCAGCGTAAACCCGGGACAGGGGGCGGAAAGTGGCTACACCTTC. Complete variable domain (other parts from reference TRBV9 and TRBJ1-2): DSGVTQTPKHLITATGQRVTLRCSPRSGDLSVYWYQQSLDQGLQFLIQYYNGEERAKGNILERFSAQQFPDLHSELNLSSLELGDSALYFCASSVNPGQGAESGYTFGSGTRLTVV.

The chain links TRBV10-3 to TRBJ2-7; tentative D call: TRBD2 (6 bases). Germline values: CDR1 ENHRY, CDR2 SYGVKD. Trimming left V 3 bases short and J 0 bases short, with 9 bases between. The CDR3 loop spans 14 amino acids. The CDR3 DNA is TGTGCCATCAGTGATTTGGGAGGCTCCTACGAGCAGTACTTC. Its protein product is CAISDLGGSYEQYF.

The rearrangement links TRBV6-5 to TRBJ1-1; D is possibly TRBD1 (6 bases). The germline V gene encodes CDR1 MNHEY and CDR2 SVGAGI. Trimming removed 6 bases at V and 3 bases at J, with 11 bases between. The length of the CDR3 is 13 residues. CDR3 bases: TGTGCCAGCAGAAAAGGACAGTACACTGAAGCTTTCTTT. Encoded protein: CASRKGQYTEAFF.

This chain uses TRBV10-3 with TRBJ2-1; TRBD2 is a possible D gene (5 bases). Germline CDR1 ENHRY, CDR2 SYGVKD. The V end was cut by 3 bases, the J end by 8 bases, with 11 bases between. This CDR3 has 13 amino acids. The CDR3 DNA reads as TGTGCCATCAGTGAAGGGAGATCGGATGAGCAGTTCTTC. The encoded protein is CAISEGRSDEQFF.

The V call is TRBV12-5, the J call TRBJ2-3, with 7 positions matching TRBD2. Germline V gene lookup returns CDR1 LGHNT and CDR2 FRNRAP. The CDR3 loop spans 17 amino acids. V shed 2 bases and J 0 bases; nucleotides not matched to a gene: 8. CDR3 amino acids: CASGLLAGYSSTDTQYF. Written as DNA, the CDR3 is TGTGCTAGTGGTTTGTTAGCGGGTTATTCTAGCACAGATACGCAGTATTTT. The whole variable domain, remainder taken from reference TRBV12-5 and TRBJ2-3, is DARVTQTPRHKVTEMGQEVTMRCQPILGHNTVFWYRQTMMQGLELLAYFRNRAPLDDSGMPKDRFSAEMPDATLATLKIQPSEPRDSAVYFCASGLLAGYSSTDTQYFGPGTRLTVL.

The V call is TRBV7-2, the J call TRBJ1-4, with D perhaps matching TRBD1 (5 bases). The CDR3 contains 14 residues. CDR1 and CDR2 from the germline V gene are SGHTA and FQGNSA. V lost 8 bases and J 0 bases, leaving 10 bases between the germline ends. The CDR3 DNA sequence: TGTGCCAGCCGTCTCAGGGCAACTAATGAAAAACTGTTTTTT. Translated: CASRLRATNEKLFF.

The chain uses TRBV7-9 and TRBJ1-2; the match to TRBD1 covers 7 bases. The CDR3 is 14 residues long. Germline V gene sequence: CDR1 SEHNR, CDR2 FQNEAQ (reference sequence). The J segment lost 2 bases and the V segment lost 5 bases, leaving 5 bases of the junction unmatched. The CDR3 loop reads CASSPGGGNYGYTF. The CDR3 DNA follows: TGTGCCAGCAGCCCGGGAGGGGGCAACTATGGCTACACCTTC.

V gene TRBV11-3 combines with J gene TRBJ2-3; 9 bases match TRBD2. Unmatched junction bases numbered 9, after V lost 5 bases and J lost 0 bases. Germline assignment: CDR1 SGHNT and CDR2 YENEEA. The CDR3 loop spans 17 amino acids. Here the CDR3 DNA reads TGTGCCAGCAGCCGCGGGACTAGCTCCGCCAGCACAGATACGCAGTATTTT. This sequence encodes CASSRGTSSASTDTQYF.

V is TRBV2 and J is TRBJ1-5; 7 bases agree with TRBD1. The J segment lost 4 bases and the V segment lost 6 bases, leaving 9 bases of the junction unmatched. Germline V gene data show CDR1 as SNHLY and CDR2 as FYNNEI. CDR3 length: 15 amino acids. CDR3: CASRLTDRANQPQHF. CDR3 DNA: TGTGCCAGCAGGCTAACTGACAGGGCTAATCAGCCCCAGCATTTT.

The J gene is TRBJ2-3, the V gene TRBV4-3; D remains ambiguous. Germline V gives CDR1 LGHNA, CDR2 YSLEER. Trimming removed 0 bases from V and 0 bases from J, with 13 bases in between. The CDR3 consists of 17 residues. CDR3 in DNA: TGCGCCAGCAGCCAAGATGGAGCCACAATGAGCACAGATACGCAGTATTTT. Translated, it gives CASSQDGATMSTDTQYF.

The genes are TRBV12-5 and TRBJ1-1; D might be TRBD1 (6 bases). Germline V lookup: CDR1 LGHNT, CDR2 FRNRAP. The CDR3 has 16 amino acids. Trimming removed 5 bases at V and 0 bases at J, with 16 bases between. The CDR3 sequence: CASGRIQGMVNTEAFF. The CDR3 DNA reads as TGTGCTAGTGGTCGCATACAGGGCATGGTGAACACTGAAGCTTTCTTT.

The CDR3: CASSEFEAGWDRSTDTQYF. The DNA for the CDR3 is TGCGCCAGCAGTGAGTTCGAAGCTGGATGGGACAGAAGCACAGATACGCAGTATTTT. This chain uses TRBV10-1 with TRBJ2-3; 7 positions agree with TRBD1. The germline V gene has CDR1 WNHNN and CDR2 SYGVQD (reference sequence). The J segment lost 0 bases and the V segment lost 1 base, leaving 13 bases of the junction unmatched. The CDR3 extends over 19 amino acids.

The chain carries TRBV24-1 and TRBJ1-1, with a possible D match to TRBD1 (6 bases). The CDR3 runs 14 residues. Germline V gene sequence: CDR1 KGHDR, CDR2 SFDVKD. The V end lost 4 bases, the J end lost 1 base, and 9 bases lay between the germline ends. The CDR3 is CATSEGGGNTEAFF. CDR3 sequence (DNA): TGTGCCACCAGTGAGGGAGGGGGGAACACTGAAGCTTTCTTT.

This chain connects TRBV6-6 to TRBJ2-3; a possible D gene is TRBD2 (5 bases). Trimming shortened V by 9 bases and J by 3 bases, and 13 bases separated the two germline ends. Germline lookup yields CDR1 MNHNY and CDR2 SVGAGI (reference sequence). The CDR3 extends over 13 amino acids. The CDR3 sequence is CARSRDRTDTQYF. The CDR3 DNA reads TGTGCCAGGAGCCGGGATCGGACAGATACGCAGTATTTT.

CDR3 region: CAGKRDRGASPLHF. The CDR3 nucleotides read TGTGCCGGGAAACGGGACAGGGGTGCCTCACCCCTCCACTTT. J is TRBJ1-6 and V is TRBV30; TRBD1 matches 10 bases. From germline, CDR1 is GTSNPN and CDR2 SVGIG (reference sequence). Trimming at V came to 8 bases and at J to 10 bases, leaving 11 bases not matched to a gene. The CDR3 extends over 14 amino acids. Using reference TRBV30 and TRBJ1-6 for the parts outside the CDR3, the full variable domain is SQTIHQWPATLVQPVGSPLSLECTVEGTSNPNLYWYRQAAGRGLQLLFYSVGIGQISSEVPQNLSASRPQDRQFILSSKKLLLSDSGFYLCAGKRDRGASPLHFGNGTRLTVT.

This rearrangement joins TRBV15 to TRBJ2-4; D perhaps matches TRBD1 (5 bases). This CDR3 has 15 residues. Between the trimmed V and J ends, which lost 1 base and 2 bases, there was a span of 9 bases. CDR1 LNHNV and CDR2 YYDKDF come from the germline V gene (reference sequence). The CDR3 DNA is TGTGCCACCAGCAGAGGGGCAGGGCCCAAAAACATTCAGTACTTC. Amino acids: CATSRGAGPKNIQYF.

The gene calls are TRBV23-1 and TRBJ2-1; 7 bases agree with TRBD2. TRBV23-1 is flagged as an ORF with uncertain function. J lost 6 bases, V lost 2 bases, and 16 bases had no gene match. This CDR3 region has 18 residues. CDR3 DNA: TGCGCCAGCAGTCAACCACGCGGGGGACTTCCGGGGGGCAATGAGCAGTTCTTC. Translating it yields CASSQPRGGLPGGNEQFF.

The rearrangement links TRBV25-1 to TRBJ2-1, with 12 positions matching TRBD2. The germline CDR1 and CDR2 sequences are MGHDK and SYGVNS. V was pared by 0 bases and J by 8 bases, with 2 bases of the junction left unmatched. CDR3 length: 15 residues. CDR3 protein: CASSEYRLAGDEQFF. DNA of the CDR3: TGTGCCAGCAGTGAATATAGACTAGCGGGAGATGAGCAGTTCTTC.

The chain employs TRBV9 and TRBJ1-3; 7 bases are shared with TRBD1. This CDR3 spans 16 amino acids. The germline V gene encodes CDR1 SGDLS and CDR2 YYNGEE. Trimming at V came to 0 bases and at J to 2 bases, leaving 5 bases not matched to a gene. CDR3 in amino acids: CASSVGSTGAGNTIYF. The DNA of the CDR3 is TGTGCCAGCAGCGTAGGTAGTACAGGGGCTGGAAACACCATATATTTT. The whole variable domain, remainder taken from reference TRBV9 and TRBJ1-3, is DSGVTQTPKHLITATGQRVTLRCSPRSGDLSVYWYQQSLDQGLQFLIQYYNGEERAKGNILERFSAQQFPDLHSELNLSSLELGDSALYFCASSVGSTGAGNTIYFGEGSWLTVV.

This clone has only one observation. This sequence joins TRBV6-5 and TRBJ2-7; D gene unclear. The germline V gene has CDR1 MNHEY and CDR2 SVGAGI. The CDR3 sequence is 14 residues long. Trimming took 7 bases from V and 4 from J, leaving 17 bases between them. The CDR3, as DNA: TGTGCCAGCATATCCAGGCAGACCCCGTACGAGCAGTACTTC. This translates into CASISRQTPYEQYF.

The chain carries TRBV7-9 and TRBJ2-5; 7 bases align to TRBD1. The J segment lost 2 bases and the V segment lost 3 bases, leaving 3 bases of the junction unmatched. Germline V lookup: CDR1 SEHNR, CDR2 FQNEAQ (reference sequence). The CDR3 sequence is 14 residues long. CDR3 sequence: CASSFMGQQETQYF. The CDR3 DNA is TGTGCCAGCAGCTTTATGGGACAGCAAGAGACCCAGTACTTC.

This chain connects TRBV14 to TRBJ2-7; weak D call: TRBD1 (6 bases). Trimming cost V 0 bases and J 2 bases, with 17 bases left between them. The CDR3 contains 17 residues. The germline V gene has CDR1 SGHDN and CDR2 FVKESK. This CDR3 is CASSQEGTLRATYEQYF. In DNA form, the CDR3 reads TGTGCCAGCAGCCAAGAGGGGACACTCAGAGCGACCTACGAGCAGTACTTC.

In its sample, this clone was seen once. CDR3 residues: CASSLQREGRNEQFF. CDR3 DNA: TGTGCCAGCAGTTTGCAGCGGGAGGGCCGCAATGAGCAGTTCTTC. The chain has TRBV13 and TRBJ2-1; 10 nucleotides line up with TRBD2. Trimming took 6 bases from V and 6 from J; bases not matched to a gene: 8. The CDR3 is 15 amino acids. The V gene's germline CDR1 is PRHDT and CDR2 FYEKMQ (reference sequence).

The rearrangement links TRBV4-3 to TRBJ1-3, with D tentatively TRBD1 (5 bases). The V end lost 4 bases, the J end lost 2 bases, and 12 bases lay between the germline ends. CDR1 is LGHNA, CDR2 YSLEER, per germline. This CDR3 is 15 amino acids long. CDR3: CASSPGLITGNTIYF. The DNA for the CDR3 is TGCGCCAGCAGCCCGGGACTTATAACTGGAAACACCATATATTTT.

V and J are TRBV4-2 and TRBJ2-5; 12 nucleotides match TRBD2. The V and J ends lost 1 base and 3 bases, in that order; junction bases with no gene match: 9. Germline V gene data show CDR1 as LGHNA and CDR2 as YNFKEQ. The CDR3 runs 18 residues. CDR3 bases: TGTGCCAGCAGCCAAGGAGCTAGCGGGAGGGGAAGGGAAGAGACCCAGTACTTC. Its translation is CASSQGASGRGREETQYF.

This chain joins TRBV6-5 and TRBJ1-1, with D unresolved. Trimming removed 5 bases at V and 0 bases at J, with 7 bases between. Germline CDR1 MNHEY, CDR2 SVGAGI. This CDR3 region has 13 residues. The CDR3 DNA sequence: TGTGCCAGCAGTCCAGATATGAACACTGAAGCTTTCTTT. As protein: CASSPDMNTEAFF.